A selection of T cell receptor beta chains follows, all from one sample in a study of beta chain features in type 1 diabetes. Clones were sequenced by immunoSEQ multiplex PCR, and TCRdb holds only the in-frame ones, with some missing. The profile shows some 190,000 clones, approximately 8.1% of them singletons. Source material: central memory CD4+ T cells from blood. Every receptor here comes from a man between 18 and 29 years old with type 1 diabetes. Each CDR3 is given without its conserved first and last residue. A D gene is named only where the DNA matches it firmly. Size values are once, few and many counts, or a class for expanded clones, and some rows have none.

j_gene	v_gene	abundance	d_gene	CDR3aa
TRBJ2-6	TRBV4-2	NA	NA	ASSLDGTGANVLT
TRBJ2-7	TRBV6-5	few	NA	ASSYSTSPGDTEQY
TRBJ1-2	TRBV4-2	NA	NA	ASSQEGGIGYT
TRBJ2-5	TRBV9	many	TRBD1	ASSGLGQGEETQY
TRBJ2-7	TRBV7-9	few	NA	ASSLMQGIGYEQY
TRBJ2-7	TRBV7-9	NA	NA	ASSLLSGVLYEQY
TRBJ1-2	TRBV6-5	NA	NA	ASGVQGYGYT
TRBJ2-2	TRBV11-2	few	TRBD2	ASSLRSLAGVGNTGELF
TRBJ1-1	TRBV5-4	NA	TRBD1	ASSPRDRVAEAF
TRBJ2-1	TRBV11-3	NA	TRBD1	ASSPDYRTGRYNEQF
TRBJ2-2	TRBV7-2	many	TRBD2	ASSLGPASGTEELF
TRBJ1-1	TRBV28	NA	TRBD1	ASSFSGQGPF
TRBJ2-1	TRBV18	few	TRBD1	ASSTDRDRYF
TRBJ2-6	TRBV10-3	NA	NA	AISDGSGANVLT
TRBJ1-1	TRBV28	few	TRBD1	ASSSQGTALGAF
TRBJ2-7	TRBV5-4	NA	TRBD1	ASSQGQGGIYEQY
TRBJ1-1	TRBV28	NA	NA	ASSGPWDTEAF
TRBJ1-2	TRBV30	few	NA	AWSVPHRVDGYT
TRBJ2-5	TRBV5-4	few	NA	ASSQVGVQETQY
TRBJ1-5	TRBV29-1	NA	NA	SVSKAGDQPQH
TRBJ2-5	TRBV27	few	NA	ASSSNRGGKTQY
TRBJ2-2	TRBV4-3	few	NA	ASSQDLGYATGELF
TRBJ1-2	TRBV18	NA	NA	ASSRGIYGYT
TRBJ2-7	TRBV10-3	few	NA	AISETESSYEQY
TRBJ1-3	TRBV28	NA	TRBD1	ASSSGTGRNTIY
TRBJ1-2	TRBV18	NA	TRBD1	ASSPTGQTNYGYT
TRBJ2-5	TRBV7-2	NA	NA	ASSPNQGLETQY
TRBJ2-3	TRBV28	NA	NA	ASSPLGGLVTDTQY
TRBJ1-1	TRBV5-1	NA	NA	ASSPRGGTKAF
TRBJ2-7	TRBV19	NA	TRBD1	ASSTGTDSYEQY
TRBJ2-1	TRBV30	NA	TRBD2	AWSGGGLREQF
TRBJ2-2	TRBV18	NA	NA	ASSPGLGTGELF
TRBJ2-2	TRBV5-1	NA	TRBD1	ASSLGTGSGELF
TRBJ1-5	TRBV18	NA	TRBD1	ASSEGGQDQPQH
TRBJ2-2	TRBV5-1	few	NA	ASSLGGANTGELF
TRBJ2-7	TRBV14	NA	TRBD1	ASSQGQGLGYEQY
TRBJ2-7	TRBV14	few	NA	ASSRIGSLEAYEQY
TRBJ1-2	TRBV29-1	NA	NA	SVDWVDRGYGYT
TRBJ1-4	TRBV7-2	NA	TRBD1	ASRQGTGGELF
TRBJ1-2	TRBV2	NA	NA	ASRENRDPGTGYT
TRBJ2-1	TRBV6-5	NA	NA	ASSVWPSYNEQF
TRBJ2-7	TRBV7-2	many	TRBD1	ASSATGNEQY
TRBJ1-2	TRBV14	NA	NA	ASSHGGNYGYT
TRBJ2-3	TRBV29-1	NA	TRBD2	SVVAGGDTQY
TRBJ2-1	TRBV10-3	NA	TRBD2	AIGRLAGSPAYNEQF
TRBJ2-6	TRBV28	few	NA	ASRPPGLLSGANVLT
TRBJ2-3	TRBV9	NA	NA	ASSGGGLGTDTQY
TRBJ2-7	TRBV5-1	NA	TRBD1	ASSAAGTAYEQY
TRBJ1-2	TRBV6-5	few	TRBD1	ASSRPGTGRGYT
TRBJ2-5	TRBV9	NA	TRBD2	ASSVGAGGPWETQY
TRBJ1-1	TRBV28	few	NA	ASSLLGTRGTDTEAF
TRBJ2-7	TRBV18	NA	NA	ASSPQGGEQY
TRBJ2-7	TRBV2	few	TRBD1	ASSDDRGPIHEQY
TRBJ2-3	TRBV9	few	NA	ASSVGREVETDTQY
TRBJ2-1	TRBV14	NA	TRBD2	ASSHLRRGLAGPRALNEQF
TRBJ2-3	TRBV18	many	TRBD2	ASSPNPAGSTDTQY
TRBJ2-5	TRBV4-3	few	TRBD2	ASSQERTSSETQY